These T cell receptor beta chains were read from a single sample in a study of blood T cell repertoires in COVID-19. Profiling relied on immunoSEQ multiplex PCR, and the TCRdb table lists in-frame clones only, not all of them. The sample has more than 150,000 clones; 94% are singletons. Sequenced: peripheral blood. Receptors originate from a man younger than 40 with COVID-19, enrolled during active disease. Both conserved end residues are part of each CDR3. Fields, in order: D gene, J gene, V gene, clone size, CDR3 DNA, CDR3 protein. A D gene is named only where the DNA matches it firmly. Clone size is given for some rows only: seen once, a few or many times, or a class if the clone is expanded.

>TRBD1|TRBJ2-6|TRBV7-9|.
TGTGCCAGCGGGGCTGGGACAGGGTTAACTGGGGCCAACGTCCTGACTTTC
CASGAGTGLTGANVLTF
>.|TRBJ1-1|TRBV3-1/TRBV3-2|few
TGTGCCAGCAGCCCAACCGGGGGGTTGAACACTGAAGCTTTCTTT
CASSPTGGLNTEAFF
>TRBD1|TRBJ2-3|TRBV4-2|once
TGTGCCAGCAGCTCCAAGATAGGGACAGGGGGGGATACGCAGTATTTT
CASSSKIGTGGDTQYF
>.|TRBJ1-4|TRBV25-1|.
TGTGCCAGCAGTGATCCTGGACCAGGGGAAAAACTGTTTTTT
CASSDPGPGEKLFF
>TRBD1|TRBJ2-6|TRBV5-5|.
TGTGCCAGCAGCTTGGGAGGGACAGGGGGCTCTGGGGCCAACGTCCTGACTTTC
CASSLGGTGGSGANVLTF
>.|TRBJ1-1|TRBV12-3/TRBV12-4|once
TGTGCCAGCAGTTTAGCGGCAGAGGCTAAAGCTTTCTTT
CASSLAAEAKAFF
>.|TRBJ1-1|TRBV19|.
TGTGCCAGTAGTCCTACAGCGAACACTGAAGCTTTCTTT
CASSPTANTEAFF
>.|TRBJ2-2|TRBV4-1|.
TGCGCCAGCAGCCAAGATCTAGGACAGTACGACACCGGGGAGCTGTTTTTT
CASSQDLGQYDTGELFF
>.|TRBJ1-1|TRBV15|.
TGTGCCACCAGCTTTAACCGGGACACTGAAGCTTTCTTT
CATSFNRDTEAFF
>.|TRBJ1-1|TRBV2|.
TGTGCCAGCAATGAGGGACATCCGAACACTGAAGCTTTCTTT
CASNEGHPNTEAFF
>.|TRBJ1-5|TRBV4-1|.
TGCGCCAGCAGCCGAGAACCCCAGGGTAATCAGCCCCAGCATTTT
CASSREPQGNQPQHF
>.|TRBJ1-2|TRBV7-9|.
TGTGCCAGCAGCTTGGATGACGGACCCGCGGGGGGCTACACCTTC
CASSLDDGPAGGYTF
>.|TRBJ1-4|TRBV5-5|.
TGTGCCAGCAGCTTAGACAGTAATGAAAAACTGTTTTTT
CASSLDSNEKLFF
>.|TRBJ2-5|TRBV4-1|.
TGCGCCAGCAGCCAAGCTTCACGTAGCCAAGAGACCCAGTACTTC
CASSQASRSQETQYF
>.|TRBJ2-6|TRBV19|.
TGTGCCAGTAGTCGTGGCAGGGCGCCCTCTGGGGCCAACGTCCTGACTTTC
CASSRGRAPSGANVLTF
>TRBD2|TRBJ2-1|TRBV5-4|.
TGTGCCAGCAGCAAGGGGACTAGCGGGGGGATATACAATGAGCAGTTCTTC
CASSKGTSGGIYNEQFF
>TRBD2|TRBJ2-1|TRBV5-4|.
TGTGCCAGCACCCACAACCCCGGGACTAGCCTTCATGAGCAGTTCTTC
CASTHNPGTSLHEQFF
>.|TRBJ2-3|TRBV2|.
TGTGCCAGCAGTGAAGGAATGGGCGTTAGCACAGATACGCAGTATTTT
CASSEGMGVSTDTQYF
>.|TRBJ1-3|TRBV14|once
TGTGCCAGCAGCTTGGAGATACACTCTGGAAACACCATATATTTT
CASSLEIHSGNTIYF
>.|TRBJ2-1|TRBV28|.
TGTGCCAGCAGTCCCCCCGGAGGGGGCGAACATGAGCAGTTCTTC
CASSPPGGGEHEQFF
>.|TRBJ1-1|TRBV3-1/TRBV3-2|.
TGTGCCAGCCGGATGAGCGGGGGGGACACTGAAGCTTTCTTT
CASRMSGGDTEAFF
>.|TRBJ1-4|TRBV6-1|.
.
CASSEFGNGGHEKLFF
>TRBD1|TRBJ2-7|TRBV3-1/TRBV3-2|.
TGTGCCAGCAGCGGGACAGTACTCTACGAGCAGTACTTC
CASSGTVLYEQYF
>TRBD1|TRBJ2-1|TRBV19|.
TGTGCCAGTAGGACGTCCGACAGGGTAGGAGGTGAGCAGTTCTTC
CASRTSDRVGGEQFF
>.|TRBJ2-1|TRBV9|once
TGTGCCAGCAGCGTAGATCGGGGTAATGAGCAGTTCTTC
CASSVDRGNEQFF
>.|TRBJ1-2|TRBV28|.
TGTGCCAGCAGTTTGTCGGGACAAATAAGCTATGGCTACACCTTC
CASSLSGQISYGYTF
>TRBD1|TRBJ2-7|TRBV10-1|.
TGCGCCAGCAGCCCAGGGGACAGACCCTACGAGCAGTACTTC
CASSPGDRPYEQYF
>.|TRBJ1-1|TRBV6-5|.
TGTGCCAGCACTCAAAGCGGATGGAAAGCTTTCTTT
CASTQSGWKAFF
>TRBD1|TRBJ1-5|TRBV19|.
TGTGCCAGTAGTGGGACAGGACAGTCCTTTAATAGCAATCAGCCCCAGCATTTT
CASSGTGQSFNSNQPQHF
>.|TRBJ1-2|TRBV6-5|.
TGTGCCAGCAGTTACTCTGAGGGTACCTATGGCTACACCTTC
CASSYSEGTYGYTF
>.|TRBJ1-6|TRBV7-3|.
TGTGCCAGCAGCTTGTTTGGGGGGGATAATTCACCCCTCCACTTT
CASSLFGGDNSPLHF
>.|TRBJ1-2|TRBV19|.
TGTGCCAGTAGTATACAAGACAGGTCCTATGGCTACACCTTC
CASSIQDRSYGYTF
>TRBD1|TRBJ2-5|TRBV19|.
TGTGCCAGTAGTACCGGACAGGGAGGACAAGAGACCCAGTACTTC
CASSTGQGGQETQYF
>TRBD1|TRBJ2-5|TRBV9|.
TGTGCCAGCAGCGTAGGAGTCGTAGGGGGCGGGGAGACCCAGTACTTC
CASSVGVVGGGETQYF
>TRBD1|TRBJ1-5|TRBV6-5|.
TGTGCCAGCAGGTCATCAGGGGGCGGGCAGCCCCAGCATTTT
CASRSSGGGQPQHF
>.|TRBJ1-4|TRBV6-5|.
TGTGCCAGCAGTTACGGGCAGGGCGGTGAAAAACTGTTTTTT
CASSYGQGGEKLFF
>.|TRBJ2-7|TRBV19|.
TGTGCCAGTAGTATGGACACTACCTACGAGCAGTACTTC
CASSMDTTYEQYF
>.|TRBJ2-7|TRBV16|.
TGTGCCAGCAGCCAGTTAAGCCGCGAGCAGTACTTC
CASSQLSREQYF
>.|TRBJ2-7|TRBV6-5|.
TGTGCCAGCAGTAACCCCGGCGGCAGGGCCTACGAGCAGTACTTC
CASSNPGGRAYEQYF
>.|TRBJ2-2|TRBV19|.
TGTGCCAGTAGCCGCCGGGGGTCAGCCTATGGGGAGCTGTTTTTT
CASSRRGSAYGELFF
>.|TRBJ1-1|TRBV6-5|.
TGTGCCAGCAGTCAGGGGAACACTGAAGCTTTCTTT
CASSQGNTEAFF
>.|TRBJ2-5|TRBV7-7|.
TGTGCCAGCAGCTTTTCTCGGGTAGAGACCCAGTACTTC
CASSFSRVETQYF
>TRBD2|TRBJ2-1|TRBV30|.
TGTGCCTGGAGTGTAGGGTCCGGACTAGCGGGAGGCAATGAGCAGTTCTTC
CAWSVGSGLAGGNEQFF
>.|TRBJ1-5|TRBV5-1|once
TGCGCCAGCAGCGCAGGACAAAATCAGCCCCAGCATTTT
CASSAGQNQPQHF
>.|TRBJ1-1|TRBV7-7|.
TGTGCCAGCAGCCCTGGACTCGACACTGAAGCTTTCTTT
CASSPGLDTEAFF
>.|TRBJ2-7|TRBV19|.
TGTGCCAGTAGTCTCCAGGGAAATCATGTCGGTGGGACCTACGAGCAGTACTTC
CASSLQGNHVGGTYEQYF